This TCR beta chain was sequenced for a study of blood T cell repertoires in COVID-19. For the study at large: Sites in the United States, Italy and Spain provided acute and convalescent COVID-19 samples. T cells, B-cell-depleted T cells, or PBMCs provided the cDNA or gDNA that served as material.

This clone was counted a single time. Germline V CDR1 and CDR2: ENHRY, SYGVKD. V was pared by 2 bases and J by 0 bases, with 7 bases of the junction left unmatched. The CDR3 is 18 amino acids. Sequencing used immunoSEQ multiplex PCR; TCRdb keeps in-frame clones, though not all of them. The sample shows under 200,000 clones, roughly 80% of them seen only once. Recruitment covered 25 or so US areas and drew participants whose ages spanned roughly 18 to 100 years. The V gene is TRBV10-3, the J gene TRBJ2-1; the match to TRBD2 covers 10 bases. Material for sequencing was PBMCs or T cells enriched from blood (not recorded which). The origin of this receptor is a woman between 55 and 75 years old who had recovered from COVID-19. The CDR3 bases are TGTGCCATCAGTGAGAGGACTAGCGGTGGGAGCTCCTACAATGAGCAGTTCTTC. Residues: CAISERTSGGSSYNEQFF.